This TCR beta chain came from a study of T cell responses to AZD1222 COVID-19 vaccine. This clone was observed a few times. The assay was immunoSEQ multiplex PCR, and TCRdb's table has in-frame clones only and misses some. The sample records 150,000 or so clones, around 93% being singletons. CDR3 length: 15 residues. Per germline, CDR1 MNHNS and CDR2 SASEGT. With 3 bases removed from V and 10 bases from J, the gap between germline ends came to 16 bases. The sample was peripheral blood, taken 28 days after the second AZD1222 dose. V and J are TRBV6-1 and TRBJ1-6; possibly TRBD1 for D (5 bases). This clonotype originated in an adult who received the AZD1222 COVID-19 vaccine. CDR3 amino acids: CASSEQVPGGSPLHF. The CDR3 DNA follows: TGTGCCAGCAGTGAGCAGGTGCCTGGGGGGTCACCCCTCCACTTT.